This T cell receptor (beta chain) was documented in a study of precursors of human CD4 cytotoxic T cells listed by TCRdb under 2018. Notes on the research overall: CD4+ memory subsets from 14 to 15 donors in total were covered by the bulk TCR-seq analysis. Sequences for both the TCRalpha and TCRbeta chains came out of the TCR-seq analysis of 11 to 15 donors (table S7).

Here is what the overall study found, with its caveats: According to the authors, a human observational design cannot definitively establish the direction of differentiation between precursor and effector cells. Compared with TCM and TEM subsets, the IL-7Rhigh and IL-7R- TEMRA subsets had more restricted TCR repertoires, with lower diversity and more expanded clonotypes. Only about 95% of the 14 donors were included in some of the bulk TCR-seq comparisons, which suggests that not every subset was available for every donor. Expanded effector clonotypes made up a larger fraction of IL-7Rhigh TEMRA clonotypes than of TEM or TCM clonotypes.

Sequencing instrument: Illumina MiSeq. The paper's processing steps were these. The Shannon-Wiener index, computed in VDJtools, was used to measure repertoire diversity. A TCRbeta clonotype counted as expanded if its clonotype frequency was 3 or higher. The raw public reads went through TCRdb reprocessing: fastp at Q25, MiXCR clone calling, in-frame beta chains kept. Each entry is one CDR3 protein sequence, shown with its most common DNA and genes. In this record, the V and J calls reflect TCRdb's handling and not the investigators' own analysis. The sample table records approximately 450 distinct CDR3 sequences; 15% to 20% of these occur just once. Jointly, the top ten make up over 15% of the sample. To test whether a precursor-effector relationship exists among CD4 cytotoxic T cells, bulk UMI-based TCR sequencing was run on four sorted CD4+ memory subsets: TCM, TEM, IL-7Rhigh TEMRA, and IL-7R- TEMRA. Cells were obtained from peripheral blood mononuclear cells that had been isolated from human blood.

Based on its abundance in the sample, this clonotype is large (0.1 to 1%). The antigen it binds to is not known. No much larger clone exists at a distance of one base, and base qualities are not known. V was cut back by 4 bases and J by 0 bases, leaving a gap of 13 bases between them. Its CDR3 holds 16 amino acids, cysteine through phenylalanine. The only DNA kept is the CDR3, 48 bases in frame from the first base. According to the germline V gene, CDR1 reads LGHNA and CDR2 reads YNFKEQ. The chain links TRBV4-2 with TRBJ1-3; the D gene assignment is ambiguous. What was sequenced was memory CD4+ T cells from blood (PBMCs). This clonotype originated in a human donor in good health. The CDR3: CASSPMTRISGNTIYF. The bases are TGTGCCAGCAGCCCTATGACCAGGATCTCTGGAAACACCATATATTTT.